These 10 T cell receptor beta chains came from one sample sequenced in a study of T cells in Graves' hyperthyroidism and ophthalmopathy. The source material, RNA transcripts, was used to amplify TCR beta CDR3 regions. When the TCR CDR3 underwent first-round RT-PCR, the HTBI primer set was used. Each CDR3 protein gets one entry after TCRdb re-called the multiplex PCR reads with MiXCR. The data show about 290,000 distinct CDR3 sequences, 13% seen once. The sequencing input was blood. Receptors were obtained from a woman in her 30s with Graves' hyperthyroidism that later progressed to Graves' ophthalmopathy.

As to this clonotype: This may be a read error, as it is one base from a much larger clone. V and J are TRBV30 and TRBJ1-5; 8 bases line up with TRBD1. The CDR3 is 20 residues long. The V and J ends lost 0 bases and 4 bases, in that order; junction bases with no gene match: 20. The V gene's germline CDR1 is GTSNPN and CDR2 SVGIG (reference sequence). CDR3 DNA: TGTGCCTGGAGTGTAGAGGGCGAGAAACCCCAGGGGGCTTGGAATCAGCCCCAGCATTTT. This translates into CAWSVEGEKPQGAWNQPQHF.

This clonotype appeared many times. V usage is TRBV7-9 and J usage is TRBJ1-5; no clear D. Trimming took 5 bases from V and 0 from J, leaving 5 bases between them. Germline V CDR1 and CDR2: SEHNR, FQNEAQ (reference sequence). This CDR3 comprises 13 residues. CDR3 sequence: CASSPTSNQPQHF. CDR3 DNA sequence: TGTGCCAGCAGCCCTACTAGCAATCAGCCCCAGCATTTT.

Only a few counts were recorded for this clonotype. As DNA, the CDR3 is TGTGCCAGCAGCTTGGTAGCGCTGGGCGCCTTTAGCACAGATACGCAGTATTTT. This codes for CASSLVALGAFSTDTQYF. The chain combines TRBV5-6 with TRBJ2-3, with D perhaps matching TRBD2 (5 bases). CDR1 is SGHDT and CDR2 is YYEEEE in the germline V gene. The CDR3 contains 18 residues. Trimming pared 0 bases from V and 0 bases from J, leaving 17 bases between.

In its sample, this clonotype was seen a few times. V usage is TRBV27 and J usage is TRBJ2-1; 9 bases fit TRBD2. Losses at the gene ends were 2 bases for V and 15 bases for J; bases not matched to a gene: 14. The germline CDR1 and CDR2 sequences are MNHEY and SMNVEV (reference sequence). This CDR3 contains 15 residues. CDR3 nucleotides: TGTGCCAGCAGTTTAATCGCGGGAGGGCCCCTAAGGCTGTTCTTC. Encoded protein: CASSLIAGGPLRLFF.

This clonotype was found many times. V usage is TRBV20-1 and J usage is TRBJ1-2; 7 nucleotides match TRBD1. This CDR3 spans 13 amino acids. CDR1 DFQATT and CDR2 SNEGSKA come from the germline V gene (reference sequence). After removal of 8 bases from V and 1 base from J, the junction contained 7 bases not matched to a gene. The CDR3 loop reads CSTPRGINYGYTF. The CDR3 nucleotides read TGCAGTACCCCCAGGGGGATTAACTATGGCTACACCTTC.

In its sample, this clonotype was seen many times. The chain recombines TRBV6-2 or TRBV6-3 with TRBJ2-7; D not certain. CDR1 is MNHEY and CDR2 is SVGEGT in the germline V gene. V was pared by 4 bases and J by 0 bases, with 13 bases between. This CDR3 is built from 15 residues. CDR3 sequence reads: CASSSPTATSYEQYF. In DNA, the CDR3 is TGTGCCAGCAGTTCCCCGACGGCCACCTCCTACGAGCAGTACTTC.

There are a few counts of this clonotype. The chain links TRBV10-1 to TRBJ2-5; TRBD1 aligns across 7 bases. This CDR3 comprises 13 residues. V was pared by 3 bases and J by 11 bases, with 9 bases of the junction left unmatched. Germline V gene lookup returns CDR1 WNHNN and CDR2 SYGVQD (reference sequence). CDR3 in amino acids: CASSEGGPSLQYF. The CDR3 region has the DNA TGCGCCAGCAGTGAAGGGGGCCCTTCACTTCAGTACTTC.

In its sample, this clonotype was seen a few times. The chain recombines TRBV6-1 with TRBJ2-1; 8 nucleotides agree with TRBD2. The CDR3 sequence is 13 residues long. Per germline, CDR1 MNHNS and CDR2 SASEGT. J was trimmed by 9 bases and V by 6 bases; bases with no gene match: 7. CDR3 region: CASSPTSEGEQFF. Here the CDR3 DNA reads TGTGCCAGCAGCCCGACTAGCGAGGGTGAGCAGTTCTTC.

Ten or more counts support this clonotype. The genes are TRBV2 and TRBJ2-5; no clear D. With 6 bases removed from V and 1 base from J, the gap between germline ends came to 12 bases. The germline V gene has CDR1 SNHLY and CDR2 FYNNEI. The CDR3 consists of 14 residues. CDR3 region: CASSHGPPQETQYF. The CDR3 nucleotides are TGTGCCAGCAGCCACGGGCCCCCCCAAGAGACCCAGTACTTC.

This clonotype has a count of ten or more. This chain uses TRBV27 with TRBJ2-7; D could derive from TRBD1 or TRBD2 (5 bases each). Looked up from germline, CDR1 is MNHEY and CDR2 is SMNVEV (reference sequence). This CDR3 comprises 15 residues. Trimming stripped 0 bases from V and 4 bases from J, with 13 bases between. CDR3 in amino acids: CASSLSGVGGYEQYF. Here the CDR3 DNA reads TGTGCCAGCAGTTTATCAGGGGTCGGCGGGTACGAGCAGTACTTC.